This TCR beta chain appears in the sequencing data of a study of Graves' ophthalmopathy and Graves' hyperthyroidism. Background on the study: Samples of peripheral blood were obtained at initial diagnosis, prior to treatment of any kind. Study-wide points: Blood samples also showed most expanded thyroid clonotypes exceeding 0.001 frequency.

The table lists this clonotype with a few counts. Its antigen is unidentified. Certain patients, namely those with other autoimmune diseases, uncontrolled infections, pregnancy or lactation, were excluded. The PBMC fraction was derived from around 10 ml of fresh peripheral blood. The study amplified TCR beta CDR3 regions using RNA transcripts. First-round RT-PCR with HTBI primers preceded a second-round multiplex PCR. In TCRdb, the multiplex PCR reads were re-called with MiXCR into one record per CDR3 protein. The data show around 660,000 distinct CDR3 sequences, under 50% seen once. Germline CDR1 and CDR2: SGHRS and YFSETQ. CDR3 length: 15 residues. V dropped 0 bases and J dropped 1 base, with 10 bases sitting between them.

This clonotype was obtained from an adult man with Graves' ophthalmopathy. The chain employs TRBV5-1 and TRBJ1-2; TRBD1 might be the D (6 bases). Sample: peripheral blood. CDR3 bases: TGCGCCAGCAGCTTGGGTCAGGGGAATAACTATGGCTACACCTTC. Translating it yields CASSLGQGNNYGYTF.